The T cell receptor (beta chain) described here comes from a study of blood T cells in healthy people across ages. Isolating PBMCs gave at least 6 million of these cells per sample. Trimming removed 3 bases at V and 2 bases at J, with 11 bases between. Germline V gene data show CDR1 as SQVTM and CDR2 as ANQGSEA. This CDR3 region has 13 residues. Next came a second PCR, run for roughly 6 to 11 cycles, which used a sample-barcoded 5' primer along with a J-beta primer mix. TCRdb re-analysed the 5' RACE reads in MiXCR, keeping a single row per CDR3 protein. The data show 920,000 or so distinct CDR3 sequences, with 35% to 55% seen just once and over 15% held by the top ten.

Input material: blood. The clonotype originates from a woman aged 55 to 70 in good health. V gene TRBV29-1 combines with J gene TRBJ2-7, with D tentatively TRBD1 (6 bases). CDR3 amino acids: CSVEAQGTYEQYF. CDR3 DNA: TGCAGCGTTGAGGCACAGGGAACCTACGAGCAGTACTTC.